This T cell receptor beta chain stems from a study of siplizumab effects on memory and regulatory T cells. Overall study results and limits: With siplizumab, Treg-derived clones averaged around 70% of mappable alloreactive CD4+ clones, versus 25% to 30% in controls. Siplizumab produced a significant drop in alloreactive sequences attributable to unstimulated CD4+ memory cells. Naive T cell populations appeared to exhibit greater diversity than memory cells and appeared to be major alloresponse contributors. Only a minor fraction of alloreactive clones mapped to unstimulated subsets.

The table lists this clone with a count of one. The antigen remains undetermined. Only in-frame clones appear in the TCRdb table, and some are missing; sequencing was by immunoSEQ multiplex PCR. The profile covers 85,000 to 130,000 clones, with 92% appearing a single time and approximately 0.66% taken by the ten largest. This TCR derives from a human donor in good health. Sequenced sample: Tregs sorted from blood.

CDR3 loop: CASSTHPKTSGGQSYEQYF. The CDR3 DNA reads TGCGCCAGCAGCACTCACCCAAAGACTAGCGGGGGACAGAGCTACGAGCAGTACTTC. The chain carries TRBV5-1 and TRBJ2-7, with 12 bases identical to TRBD2. CDR1 and CDR2 from the germline V gene are SGHRS and YFSETQ. The CDR3 sequence is 19 residues long. Unmatched junction bases numbered 17, after V lost 4 bases and J lost 3 bases. Based on the CDR3 plus reference TRBV5-1 and TRBJ2-7, the full variable domain is KAGVTQTPRYLIKTRGQQVTLSCSPISGHRSVSWYQQTPGQGLQFLFEYFSETQRNKGNFPGRFSGRQFSNSRSEMNVSTLELGDSALYLCASSTHPKTSGGQSYEQYFGPGTRLTVT.